Presented here are 7 T cell receptor beta chains from one specimen sequenced in a study of blood T cell repertoires in COVID-19. Method: immunoSEQ multiplex PCR; TCRdb's copy keeps in-frame clones and lacks some. The sample carries a few hundred thousand clones, around 90% recorded once. What was sequenced was peripheral blood. The receptors shown here come from a woman between 25 and 40 years old with COVID-19, enrolled during active disease.

V and J are TRBV14 and TRBJ1-2; D is uncertain. The CDR3 contains 13 residues. V gave up 3 bases and J gave up 7 bases, with 12 bases separating them. Germline-derived CDR1 and CDR2 are SGHDN and FVKESK. In DNA, the CDR3 is TGTGCCAGCAGCCAGAGTCAGGTCCGTGGCTACACCTTC. Its protein product is CASSQSQVRGYTF.

The J gene is TRBJ1-2, the V gene TRBV7-6; 9 bases match TRBD1. Germline-derived CDR1 and CDR2 are SGHVS and FNYEAQ. CDR3 size: 13 residues. After removal of 5 bases from V and 3 bases from J, the junction contained 1 base not matched to a gene. The CDR3 loop is CASSTGGDYGYTF. CDR3 coding DNA: TGTGCCAGCAGCACAGGGGGCGACTATGGCTACACCTTC.

V and J are TRBV18 and TRBJ1-1; 12 nucleotides align to TRBD1. Germline loops: CDR1 KGHSH, CDR2 LQKENI. The CDR3 consists of 16 residues. J gave up 6 bases and V 4 bases, and 9 bases lay outside the gene matches. This CDR3 reads CASSRGTGGNGAEAFF. CDR3 sequence (DNA): TGTGCCAGCTCACGCGGGACAGGGGGCAATGGGGCTGAAGCTTTCTTT.

The chain carries TRBV20-1 and TRBJ2-1; the D is unclear. Trimming left V 3 bases short and J 9 bases short, with 18 bases between. Per the germline V gene, CDR1 is DFQATT and CDR2 is SNEGSKA (reference sequence). CDR3 length: 14 amino acids. CDR3 residues: CSASSPAGSVEQFF. As DNA, the CDR3 is TGCAGTGCTAGTTCCCCCGCCGGGTCTGTTGAGCAGTTCTTC.

V usage is TRBV6-2 or TRBV6-3 and J usage is TRBJ2-7; 7 bases are a match to TRBD2. CDR3 length: 15 amino acids. V gave up 4 bases and J gave up 0 bases; unmatched junction bases: 6. Per the germline V gene, CDR1 is MNHEY and CDR2 is SVGEGT. Written as DNA, the CDR3 is TGTGCCAGCAGTTCCACACGACTAGCCTCCTACGAGCAGTACGTC. Protein product: CASSSTRLASYEQYV.

The gene calls are TRBV9 and TRBJ1-2; TRBD1 is a possible D gene (5 bases). V lost 0 bases to trimming and J lost 3 bases, with 12 bases between them. The CDR3 has 15 amino acids. Germline V gives CDR1 SGDLS, CDR2 YYNGEE. The CDR3 loop is CASSVGFGGDYGYTF. The CDR3 DNA follows: TGTGCCAGCAGCGTAGGGTTCGGGGGTGACTATGGCTACACCTTC. The full variable domain, completed using reference TRBV9 and TRBJ1-2, is DSGVTQTPKHLITATGQRVTLRCSPRSGDLSVYWYQQSLDQGLQFLIQYYNGEERAKGNILERFSAQQFPDLHSELNLSSLELGDSALYFCASSVGFGGDYGYTFGSGTRLTVV.

In DNA, the CDR3 is TGCGCCAGCAGCGTGGCGGACAGGGCCCAAGAGACCCAGTACTTC. It encodes CASSVADRAQETQYF. The chain couples TRBV5-1 to TRBJ2-5; TRBD1 agrees at 8 bases. Germline V gene data show CDR1 as SGHRS and CDR2 as YFSETQ. The V segment lost 4 bases and the J segment 1 base; nucleotides outside the gene matches: 6. This CDR3 comprises 15 residues.